This T cell receptor beta chain was retrieved from a study of OX40 agonist ivuxolimab in advanced cancers. TCRdb keeps only in-frame clones here, not all; method: immunoSEQ multiplex PCR. The sample includes over 85,000 clones, 89% of them seen just once. This sample comprised CD4+ or CD8+ T cells sorted from blood, obtained in a trial of the OX40 agonist ivuxolimab. This TCR was sampled from an adult with an advanced solid tumor such as melanoma, head and neck, liver or kidney cancer.

The CDR3 DNA sequence: TGTGCCAGCACCCAGGGGTCCGGCGAAAAACTGTTTTTT. Its protein is CASTQGSGEKLFF. The chain links TRBV7-2 to TRBJ1-4, with a weak D call TRBD1 (6 bases). Looked up from germline, CDR1 is SGHTA and CDR2 is FQGNSA. The CDR3 extends over 13 amino acids. V was cut by 7 bases and J by 8 bases, with 14 bases left in between. Full variable domain (outside the CDR3, taken from reference TRBV7-2 and TRBJ1-4): GAGVSQSPSNKVTEKGKDVELRCDPISGHTALYWYRQSLGQGLEFLIYFQGNSAPDKSGLPSDRFSAERTGGSVSTLTIQRTQQEDSAVYLCASTQGSGEKLFFGSGTQLSVL.